This T cell receptor beta chain was captured in a study of beta chain features in type 1 diabetes. The study, taken as a whole, reports: VDJ junctions in type 1 diabetes patients carried more deletions and fewer insertions. Any HLA-type effect on TCRB rearrangement remained unresolved here.

On this clone itself: Its antigen is as yet unknown.

There are 15 residues in the CDR3. Germline V gene sequence: CDR1 SGHRS, CDR2 YFSETQ. Trimming took 0 bases from V and 3 from J, leaving 7 bases between them. Heparinised blood was drawn once per donor, averaging roughly 110 mL. It was via CD45RO/CCR7/CD25/CD127/CD95/CD27 that CD4+ naive, central memory, regulatory and stem cell-like memory cells were sorted. What was sequenced were expressed TCRB transcripts, since all of the isolated RNA had been reverse transcribed. This table comes from immunoSEQ multiplex PCR, and its TCRdb copy is limited to in-frame clones, with some not included. In the table there are about 620,000 clones, 15% of which are singletons.

The TCR sequence derives from a man aged 18-30 years in good health. Input material: naive CD4+ T cells from blood. J is TRBJ2-6 and V is TRBV5-1; no definite D call. In DNA form, the CDR3 reads TGCGCCAGCAGCTTGGTTGGGATTGGGGCCAACGTCCTGACTTTC. This encodes CASSLVGIGANVLTF. The full variable domain, rest sourced from reference TRBV5-1 and TRBJ2-6, is KAGVTQTPRYLIKTRGQQVTLSCSPISGHRSVSWYQQTPGQGLQFLFEYFSETQRNKGNFPGRFSGRQFSNSRSEMNVSTLELGDSALYLCASSLVGIGANVLTFGAGSRLTVL.